This T cell receptor beta chain was sequenced in a study of regulatory dendritic cells for organ transplantation. Points from the study as a whole: Memory CD8+ T cells were the most oligoclonal; naive cells were highly diverse.

Sequencing used immunoSEQ multiplex PCR; TCRdb keeps in-frame clones, though not all of them. The table has fewer than 20,000 clones, less than 80% seen once. As regards this clone: Its antigen is as yet unknown.

The CDR3 is 14 residues long. V was pared by 0 bases and J by 2 bases, with 7 bases between. CDR1 is SGDLS, CDR2 YYNGEE, per germline. Allogeneic regulatory or mature dendritic cells were co-cultured for under six days with CFSE-labeled sorted T cells at 1:10. CD4+ or CD8+ T cells were sorted as naive CD45RA+ or memory CD45RO+. The specimen sequenced was memory CD4+ T cells from blood cultured with regulatory dendritic cells. Subset: CD45RO+ memory T cells. The chain joins TRBV9 to TRBJ2-3, with D unresolved. The clonotype was recovered from a human donor in good health. This CDR3 is CASSVGSYTDTQYF. The CDR3 DNA follows: TGTGCCAGCAGCGTAGGGAGCTACACAGATACGCAGTATTTT.